These 3 T cell receptor beta chains came from one sample sequenced in a study of blood T cell repertoires in COVID-19. Assay: immunoSEQ multiplex PCR; the TCRdb copy retains only in-frame clones and omits some. The sample includes fewer than 250,000 clones, around 87% seen only once; the top ten take roughly 7.2%. The sequencing sample was made of PBMCs or T cells enriched from blood (not recorded which). All receptors derive from a young man in a cohort exposed to, infected with or recovered from COVID-19 (not recorded which).

This rearrangement joins TRBV19 to TRBJ2-3; 10 bases map to TRBD2. After removal of 3 bases from V and 0 bases from J, the junction contained 3 bases not matched to a gene. This CDR3 contains 16 residues. Germline V gene lookup returns CDR1 LNHDA and CDR2 SQIVND (reference sequence). Here the CDR3 DNA reads TGTGCCAGTAGTATCCTAGCGGGAGCGAGCACAGATACGCAGTATTTT. Its translation is CASSILAGASTDTQYF.

The gene calls are TRBV28 and TRBJ2-7; perhaps TRBD1 as D (6 bases). The germline CDR1 and CDR2 sequences are MDHEN and SYDVKM. CDR3 length: 13 residues. V lost 6 bases and J lost 7, with 16 bases in between. CDR3 bases: TGTGCCAGCAGCCGACAGGTGAGGCGGGAGCAGTACTTC. Its protein is CASSRQVRREQYF. Drawing the rest from reference TRBV28 and TRBJ2-7, the complete variable domain is DVKVTQSSRYLVKRTGEKVFLECVQDMDHENMFWYRQDPGLGLRLIYFSYDVKMKEKGDIPEGYSVSREKKERFSLILESASTNQTSMYLCASSRQVRREQYFGPGTRLTVT.

This clone was recorded once. J is TRBJ1-1 and V is TRBV5-1; D is unclear. In germline, CDR1 is SGHRS, CDR2 YFSETQ. The ends were cut back, 4 bases at V and 0 bases at J, with 10 bases in the middle. This CDR3 contains 14 residues. CDR3 amino acids: CASSPGDMNTEAFF. The DNA for the CDR3 is TGCGCCAGCAGCCCCGGGGATATGAACACTGAAGCTTTCTTT.